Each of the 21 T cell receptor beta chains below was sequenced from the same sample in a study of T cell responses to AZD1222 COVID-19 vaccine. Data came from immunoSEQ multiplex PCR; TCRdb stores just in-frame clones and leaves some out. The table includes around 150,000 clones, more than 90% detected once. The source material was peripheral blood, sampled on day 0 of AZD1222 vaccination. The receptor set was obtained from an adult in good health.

CDR3 in DNA: TGTGCCAGCAGTGCCTCGGGGGCGAAAGGTTCGAGTGAGCAGTTCTTC. It specifies CASSASGAKGSSEQFF. The V and J genes are TRBV27 and TRBJ2-1, with D perhaps given as TRBD1 or TRBD2 (6 bases each). CDR1 is MNHEY and CDR2 is SMNVEV in the germline V gene (reference sequence). The CDR3 covers 16 residues. The germline V and J ends were trimmed by 5 bases and 9 bases, with 23 bases remaining between them.

Written as DNA, the CDR3 is TGTGCCAGCAGCTTAGAAGGGACGGTGAACACTGAAGCTTTCTTT. Translation: CASSLEGTVNTEAFF. The rearrangement joins TRBV7-2 to TRBJ1-1; tentative D call: TRBD1 (5 bases). V lost 1 base and J lost 0, with 9 bases in between. The CDR3 is made up of 15 amino acids. The germline gives CDR1 SGHTA, CDR2 FQGNSA.

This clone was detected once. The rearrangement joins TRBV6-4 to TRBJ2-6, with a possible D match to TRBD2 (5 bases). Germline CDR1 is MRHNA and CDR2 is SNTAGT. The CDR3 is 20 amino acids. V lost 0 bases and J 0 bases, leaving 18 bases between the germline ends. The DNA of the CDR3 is TGTGCCAGCAGTGACTCGATTTGGACTCATGTTTCCTCTGGGGCCAACGTCCTGACTTTC. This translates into CASSDSIWTHVSSGANVLTF.

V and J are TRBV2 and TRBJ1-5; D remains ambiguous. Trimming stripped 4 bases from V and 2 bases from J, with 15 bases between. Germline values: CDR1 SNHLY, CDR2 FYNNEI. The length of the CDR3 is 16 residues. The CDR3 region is CASSVDEGAGNQPQHF. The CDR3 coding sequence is TGTGCCAGCAGTGTAGACGAGGGCGCCGGCAATCAGCCCCAGCATTTT.

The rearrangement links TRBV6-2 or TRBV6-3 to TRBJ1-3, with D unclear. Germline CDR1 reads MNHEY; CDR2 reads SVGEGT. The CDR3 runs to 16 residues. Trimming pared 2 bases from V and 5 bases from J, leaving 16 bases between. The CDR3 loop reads CASSYGQRPGRNTIYF. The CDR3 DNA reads TGTGCCAGCAGTTACGGCCAGCGTCCCGGAAGAAACACCATATATTTT.

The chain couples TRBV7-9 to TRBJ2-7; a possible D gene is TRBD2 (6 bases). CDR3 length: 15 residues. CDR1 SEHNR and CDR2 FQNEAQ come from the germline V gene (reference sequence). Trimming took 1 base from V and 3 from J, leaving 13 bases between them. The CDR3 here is CASSLGGDFNYEQYF. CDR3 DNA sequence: TGTGCCAGCAGCTTAGGTGGGGACTTCAACTACGAGCAGTACTTC.

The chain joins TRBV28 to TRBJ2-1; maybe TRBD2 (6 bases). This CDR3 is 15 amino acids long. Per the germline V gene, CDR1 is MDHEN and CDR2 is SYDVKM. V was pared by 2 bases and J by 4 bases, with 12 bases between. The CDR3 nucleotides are TGTGCCAGCAGTTTAAGGCTAGCGTTATACAATGAGCAGTTCTTC. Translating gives CASSLRLALYNEQFF.

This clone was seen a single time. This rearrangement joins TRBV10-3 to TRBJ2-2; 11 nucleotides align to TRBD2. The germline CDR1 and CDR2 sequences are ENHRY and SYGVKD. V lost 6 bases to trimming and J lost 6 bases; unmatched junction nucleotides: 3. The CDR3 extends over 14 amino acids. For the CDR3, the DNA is TGTGCCATCAGGGAGACTAGCGGGGCCGGGGAGCTGTTTTTT. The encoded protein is CAIRETSGAGELFF.

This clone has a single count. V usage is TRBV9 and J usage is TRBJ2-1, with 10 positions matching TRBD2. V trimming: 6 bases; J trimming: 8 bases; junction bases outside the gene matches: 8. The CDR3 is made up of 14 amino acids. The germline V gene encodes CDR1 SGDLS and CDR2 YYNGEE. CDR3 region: CASNPSGRRDEQFF. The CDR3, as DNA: TGTGCCAGCAATCCTAGCGGGAGAAGGGATGAGCAGTTCTTC. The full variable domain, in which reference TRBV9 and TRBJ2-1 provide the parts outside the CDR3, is DSGVTQTPKHLITATGQRVTLRCSPRSGDLSVYWYQQSLDQGLQFLIQYYNGEERAKGNILERFSAQQFPDLHSELNLSSLELGDSALYFCASNPSGRRDEQFFGPGTRLTVL.

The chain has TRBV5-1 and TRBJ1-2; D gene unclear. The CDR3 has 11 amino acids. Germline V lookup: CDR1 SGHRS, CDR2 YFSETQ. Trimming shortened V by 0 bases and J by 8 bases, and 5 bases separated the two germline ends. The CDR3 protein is CASSLGPGYTF. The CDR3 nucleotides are TGCGCCAGCAGCTTGGGACCCGGCTACACCTTC.

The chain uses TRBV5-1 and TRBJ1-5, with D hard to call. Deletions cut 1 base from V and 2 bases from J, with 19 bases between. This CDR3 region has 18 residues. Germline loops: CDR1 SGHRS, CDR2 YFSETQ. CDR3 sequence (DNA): TGCGCCAGCAGCTTGTCCCCCCAGGAGTCAGCTCGCAATCAGCCCCAGCATTTT. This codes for CASSLSPQESARNQPQHF.

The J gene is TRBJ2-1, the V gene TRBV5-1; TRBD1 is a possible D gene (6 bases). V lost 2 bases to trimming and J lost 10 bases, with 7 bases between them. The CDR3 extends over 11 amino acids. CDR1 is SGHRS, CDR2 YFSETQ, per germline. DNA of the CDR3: TGCGCCAGCAGCTTCGGACAGGAGCAGTTCTTC. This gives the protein CASSFGQEQFF.

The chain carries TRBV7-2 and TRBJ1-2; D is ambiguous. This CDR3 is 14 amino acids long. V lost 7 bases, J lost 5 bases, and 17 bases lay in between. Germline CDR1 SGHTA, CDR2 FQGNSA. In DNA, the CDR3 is TGTGCCAGCAATCAAAACAGCGTACTATATGGCTACACCTTC. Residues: CASNQNSVLYGYTF.

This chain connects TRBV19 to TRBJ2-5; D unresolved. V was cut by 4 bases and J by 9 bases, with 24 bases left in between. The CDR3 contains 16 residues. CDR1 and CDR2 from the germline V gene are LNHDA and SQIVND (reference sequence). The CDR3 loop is CASSTTITGLLKAQYF. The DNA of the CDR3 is TGTGCCAGTAGTACCACTATCACGGGCTTGCTAAAGGCCCAGTACTTC.

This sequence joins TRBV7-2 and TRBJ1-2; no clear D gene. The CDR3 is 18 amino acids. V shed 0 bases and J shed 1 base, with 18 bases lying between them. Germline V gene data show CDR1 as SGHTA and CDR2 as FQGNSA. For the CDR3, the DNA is TGTGCCAGCAGCTTAGCGGTACCCCACCAGGCGGGTAACTATGGCTACACCTTC. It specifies CASSLAVPHQAGNYGYTF.

Here the CDR3 DNA reads TGTGCCAGCAGCTTACTTCTGGACGGCCCCAGCACCTTC. Its protein is CASSLLLDGPSTF. V and J are TRBV7-3 and TRBJ1-2; D is ambiguous. CDR1 is SGHTA and CDR2 is FQGTGA in the germline V gene. Trimming removed 2 bases at V and 13 bases at J, with 17 bases between. This CDR3 is built from 13 residues.

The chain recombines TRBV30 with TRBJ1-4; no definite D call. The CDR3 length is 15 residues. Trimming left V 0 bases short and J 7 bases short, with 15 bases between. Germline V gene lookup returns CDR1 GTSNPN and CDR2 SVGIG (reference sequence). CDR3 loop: CAWSVLQDNTEKLFF. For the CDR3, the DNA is TGTGCCTGGAGTGTACTTCAGGATAATACTGAAAAACTGTTTTTT.

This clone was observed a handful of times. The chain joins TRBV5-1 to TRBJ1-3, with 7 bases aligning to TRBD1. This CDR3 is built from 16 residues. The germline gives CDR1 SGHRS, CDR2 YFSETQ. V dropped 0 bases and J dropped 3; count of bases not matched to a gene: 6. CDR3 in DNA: TGCGCCAGCAGCTTGGTCGGACAGGCAAATGGAAACACCATATATTTT. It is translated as CASSLVGQANGNTIYF.

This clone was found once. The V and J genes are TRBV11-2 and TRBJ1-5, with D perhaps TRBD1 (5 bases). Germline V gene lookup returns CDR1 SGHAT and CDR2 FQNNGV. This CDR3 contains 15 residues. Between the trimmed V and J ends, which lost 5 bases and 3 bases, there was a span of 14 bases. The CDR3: CASSDQTVFNQPQHF. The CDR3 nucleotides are TGTGCCAGCAGCGATCAGACAGTCTTCAATCAGCCCCAGCATTTT.

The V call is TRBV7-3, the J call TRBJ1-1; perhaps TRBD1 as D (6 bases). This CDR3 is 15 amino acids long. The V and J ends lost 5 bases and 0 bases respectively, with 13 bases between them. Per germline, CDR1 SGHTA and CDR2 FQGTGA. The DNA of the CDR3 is TGTGCCAGCAGCCCCCTAGGGGGGTTGAACACTGAAGCTTTCTTT. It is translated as CASSPLGGLNTEAFF.

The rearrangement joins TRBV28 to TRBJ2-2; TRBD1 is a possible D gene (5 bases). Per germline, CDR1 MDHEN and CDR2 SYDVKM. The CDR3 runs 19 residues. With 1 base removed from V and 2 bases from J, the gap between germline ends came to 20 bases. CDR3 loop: CASSLFPTEVVPNTGELFF. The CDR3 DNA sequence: TGTGCCAGCAGTTTATTCCCGACAGAGGTAGTACCAAACACCGGGGAGCTGTTTTTT. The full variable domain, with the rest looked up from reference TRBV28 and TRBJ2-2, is DVKVTQSSRYLVKRTGEKVFLECVQDMDHENMFWYRQDPGLGLRLIYFSYDVKMKEKGDIPEGYSVSREKKERFSLILESASTNQTSMYLCASSLFPTEVVPNTGELFFGEGSRLTVL.